This entry is about one T cell receptor beta chain. This sample was taken from a study of blood T cell repertoires in COVID-19. Per germline, CDR1 SGHNT and CDR2 YENEEA. This CDR3 spans 12 amino acids. After removal of 5 bases from V and 6 bases from J, the junction contained 3 bases not matched to a gene. Seattle patient enrollment occurred during active infection, with longitudinal follow-up thereafter. Profiling relied on immunoSEQ multiplex PCR, and the TCRdb table lists in-frame clones only, not all of them. The sample has 300,000 to 400,000 clones; roughly 90% are singletons. Sequencing was carried out using peripheral blood. The chain employs TRBV11-3 and TRBJ2-7; TRBD1 agrees at 8 bases. The sequence derives from a woman aged 30 to 39 with COVID-19, enrolled during active disease. CDR3 loop: CASSLDRGEQYF. CDR3 nucleotides: TGTGCCAGCAGCCTCGACAGGGGCGAGCAGTACTTC.